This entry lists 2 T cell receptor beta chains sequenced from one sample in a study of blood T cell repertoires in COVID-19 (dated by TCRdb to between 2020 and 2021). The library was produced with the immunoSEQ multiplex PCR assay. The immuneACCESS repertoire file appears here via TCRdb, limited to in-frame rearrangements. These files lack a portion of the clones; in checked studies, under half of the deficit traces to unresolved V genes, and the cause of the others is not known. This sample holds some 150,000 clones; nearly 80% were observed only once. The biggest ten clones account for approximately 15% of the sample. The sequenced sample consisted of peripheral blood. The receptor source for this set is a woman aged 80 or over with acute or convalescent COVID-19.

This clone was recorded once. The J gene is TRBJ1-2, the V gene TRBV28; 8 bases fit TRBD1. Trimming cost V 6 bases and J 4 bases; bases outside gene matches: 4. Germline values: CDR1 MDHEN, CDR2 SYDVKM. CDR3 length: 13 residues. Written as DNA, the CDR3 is TGTGCCAGCAGGACAGGGGTAAGCTATGGCTACACCTTC. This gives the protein CASRTGVSYGYTF.

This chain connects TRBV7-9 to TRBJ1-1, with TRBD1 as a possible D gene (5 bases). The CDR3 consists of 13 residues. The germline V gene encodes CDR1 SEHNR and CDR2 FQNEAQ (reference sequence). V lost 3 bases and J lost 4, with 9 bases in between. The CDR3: CASSLGGITEAFF. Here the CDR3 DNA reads TGTGCCAGCAGCTTGGGGGGTATCACTGAAGCTTTCTTT.